This TCR beta chain was sequenced in a study of blood T cell repertoires in COVID-19. The repertoire was sequenced with immunoSEQ multiplex PCR; TCRdb's copy has only in-frame clones and lacks some. Of hundreds of thousands of clones listed, 88% are singletons. Unmatched junction bases numbered 7, after V lost 9 bases and J lost 4 bases. The CDR3 has 15 residues. Germline values: CDR1 LNHDA, CDR2 SQIVND (reference sequence). Sequencing was done on a sample of peripheral blood. The TCR sequence derives from a woman younger than 45 with acute or convalescent COVID-19. The chain uses TRBV19 and TRBJ1-6; TRBD1 matches 9 bases. The CDR3 reads CASKDRGGYNSPLHF. The DNA of the CDR3 is TGTGCCAGCAAGGACAGGGGAGGGTATAATTCACCCCTCCACTTT.